This is a list of T cell receptor beta chains from one sample in a study of CD8+ T cells in alopecia areata. Libraries were prepared by immunoSEQ multiplex PCR; TCRdb keeps only in-frame clonotypes and omits some of them. The sample includes about 250,000 clones, 60% of them seen just once. This material consisted of CD4+ T cells sorted from blood, taken around week 53, from a patient treated with tofacitinib. The receptors stem from a human donor with alopecia areata. The CDR3 runs from the conserved cysteine through the conserved F or W. The D gene is left open where the match is weak. Size is omitted from some rows. Given values are once, few, many or a class for expanded clones.

V gene	D gene	clone size	J gene	CDR3 protein	CDR3 DNA
TRBV7-9	TRBD1	NA	TRBJ1-2	CASSHGQGNYGYTF	TGTGCCAGCAGCCACGGACAGGGGAACTATGGCTACACCTTC
TRBV5-6	NA	NA	TRBJ2-5	CASSLAGARETQYF	TGTGCCAGCAGCTTGGCGGGGGCCAGGGAGACCCAGTACTTC
TRBV6-5	NA	few	TRBJ2-1	CASSLAHSSYNEQFF	TGTGCCAGCAGTCTCGCACATAGCTCCTACAATGAGCAGTTCTTC
TRBV10-3	NA	few	TRBJ2-3	CAIKGGLGDTQYF	TGTGCCATCAAGGGGGGGCTGGGAGATACGCAGTATTTT
TRBV4-2	TRBD1	NA	TRBJ2-4	CASSQGGTANKNIQYF	TGTGCCAGCAGCCAAGGGGGGACAGCGAACAAAAACATTCAGTACTTC
TRBV5-1	NA	once	TRBJ2-5	CASSWLNSGTFQETQYF	TGCGCCAGCAGCTGGCTCAACTCAGGCACCTTCCAAGAGACCCAGTACTTC
TRBV30	NA	NA	TRBJ1-6	CAWSVTRGNSPLHF	TGTGCCTGGAGTGTAACCAGGGGTAATTCACCCCTCCACTTT
TRBV30	NA	NA	TRBJ1-1	CAWSIGGPAREAFF	TGTGCCTGGAGTATAGGGGGGCCAGCCCGTGAAGCTTTCTTT
TRBV5-6	TRBD1	NA	TRBJ1-5	CASSLGDRAGQPQHF	TGTGCCAGCAGCTTGGGGGACAGGGCAGGTCAGCCCCAGCATTTT
TRBV2	NA	NA	TRBJ1-2	CATIVMQSNYGYTF	TGTGCCACCATAGTTATGCAGTCTAACTATGGCTACACCTTC
TRBV30	NA	NA	TRBJ1-1	CAWSVLWEAFF	TGTGCCTGGAGTGTACTCTGGGAAGCTTTCTTT
TRBV4-2	TRBD1	NA	TRBJ2-7	CASSQSTGPEYEQYF	TGTGCCAGCAGCCAATCGACAGGGCCCGAGTACGAGCAGTACTTC
TRBV4-3	NA	NA	TRBJ2-2	CASSHHLGELFF	TGCGCCAGCAGCCACCATCTCGGGGAGCTGTTTTTT
TRBV4-3	NA	NA	TRBJ1-2	CASSQEGGRLYGYTF	TGCGCCAGCAGCCAAGAAGGGGGACGGCTATATGGCTACACCTTC
TRBV30	NA	NA	TRBJ2-7	CAWSVQGPEQYF	TGTGCCTGGAGTGTGCAGGGCCCCGAGCAGTACTTC
TRBV7-9	NA	NA	TRBJ2-7	CASSLSVHEQYF	TGTGCCAGCAGTCTTAGTGTACACGAGCAGTACTTC
TRBV29-1	NA	NA	TRBJ1-2	CSVAGGDYTF	TGCAGCGTTGCCGGGGGAGACTACACCTTC
TRBV29-1	NA	few	TRBJ1-1	CSASRFNTEAFF	TGCAGCGCCTCCAGGTTCAACACTGAAGCTTTCTTT
TRBV25-1	TRBD1	NA	TRBJ2-7	CASSEVGTGGFSQYF	TGTGCCAGCAGTGAAGTAGGGACAGGGGGTTTCTCGCAGTACTTC
TRBV9	NA	NA	TRBJ2-7	CASSLNDLEQYF	TGTGCCAGCAGCTTAAACGACCTCGAGCAGTACTTC
TRBV2	NA	NA	TRBJ1-1	CASSEQGPTEAFF	TGTGCCAGCAGTGAACAGGGTCCCACTGAAGCTTTCTTT
TRBV29-1	NA	NA	TRBJ2-7	CSVDLPNSYEQYF	TGCAGCGTTGACTTGCCAAACTCCTACGAGCAGTACTTC
TRBV6-6	NA	NA	TRBJ2-7	CATRARNYEQYF	TGTGCCACCCGAGCTCGGAACTACGAGCAGTACTTC
TRBV5-4	NA	NA	TRBJ2-3	CASSISGRQLTDTQYF	TGTGCCAGCAGCATTTCCGGACGGCAACTCACAGATACGCAGTATTTT
TRBV2	NA	NA	TRBJ1-2	CASSGRVGGYTF	TGTGCCAGCAGCGGTAGGGTTGGTGGCTACACCTTC
TRBV29-1	NA	NA	TRBJ2-7	CSVGTGTPYEQYF	TGCAGCGTTGGAACAGGGACACCCTACGAGCAGTACTTC
TRBV5-1	TRBD1	NA	TRBJ2-1	CASSPDRASYNEQFF	TGCGCCAGCAGTCCGGACAGGGCCTCCTACAATGAGCAGTTCTTC
TRBV10-3	NA	NA	TRBJ2-5	CAISAGVQETQYF	TGTGCCATCAGTGCTGGGGTCCAAGAGACCCAGTACTTC
TRBV5-4	NA	few	TRBJ1-1	CASSSRDGITEAFF	TGTGCCAGCAGCTCCCGGGACGGGATTACTGAAGCTTTCTTT
TRBV19	TRBD1	few	TRBJ1-1	CASIDRGSSTEAFF	TGTGCCAGTATTGACAGGGGTTCGAGCACTGAAGCTTTCTTT
TRBV29-1	NA	NA	TRBJ1-2	CSFKTGNFGYTF	TGCAGCTTCAAGACGGGAAACTTTGGCTACACCTTC
TRBV2	NA	once	TRBJ1-5	CASSEGGRSPQHF	TGTGCCAGCAGTGAAGGGGGACGGTCGCCCCAGCATTTT
TRBV5-1	NA	NA	TRBJ2-5	CASSLGSTEEETQYF	TGCGCCAGCAGCTTGGGATCGACAGAGGAGGAGACCCAGTACTTC
TRBV6-6	NA	NA	TRBJ2-3	CASSYLPTNTQYF	TGTGCCAGCAGTTACTTACCCACAAATACGCAGTATTTT
TRBV4-1	NA	few	TRBJ1-2	CASSQPNRDTRHYGYTF	TGCGCCAGCAGCCAGCCGAATCGGGACACCAGGCACTATGGCTACACCTTC
TRBV4-3	NA	NA	TRBJ1-1	CASGGTGSGAEAFF	TGCGCCAGCGGGGGGACGGGTTCGGGCGCTGAAGCTTTCTTT
TRBV7-9	NA	NA	TRBJ1-5	CASSLDLGRQLF	TGTGCCAGCAGCTTAGACTTGGGGAGACAACTTTTT
TRBV30	TRBD1	NA	TRBJ1-2	CAWSVGTGGGYTF	TGTGCCTGGAGTGTAGGTACAGGGGGAGGCTACACCTTC
TRBV7-9	NA	NA	TRBJ1-1	CASSWEGITEAFF	TGTGCCAGCAGCTGGGAGGGAATCACTGAAGCTTTCTTT
TRBV11-3	NA	NA	TRBJ2-7	CASSLGEDEQYF	TGTGCCAGCAGCTTAGGTGAGGACGAGCAGTACTTC